A single sample is the source of the 10 T cell receptor beta chains below, sequenced in a study of T-cell memory formation after mild COVID-19. TCRdb passed the 5' RACE reads through MiXCR, listing each CDR3 protein once. The sample lists about 400,000 distinct CDR3 sequences; about 24% were seen once. The sequenced sample consisted of PBMCs or a T cell subset sorted from them (not recorded which). These receptors all come from an adult woman who had mild COVID-19 (a few samples of this study predate the infection). Cell type and time point are not known.

The rearrangement links TRBV7-6 to TRBJ2-3, with TRBD2 matching over 10 bases. Germline lookup yields CDR1 SGHVS and CDR2 FNYEAQ. J was trimmed by 2 bases and V by 2 bases; bases with no gene match: 13. The CDR3 consists of 19 residues. The CDR3 loop is CASSLYWSSGSGNTDTQYF. As DNA, the CDR3 is TGTGCCAGCAGCTTATACTGGTCTAGCGGGAGTGGGAACACAGATACGCAGTATTTT.

This clonotype was found many times. The DNA of the CDR3 is TGTGCCACCAGTGAAGGAAGCACAGATACGCAGTATTTT. Its translation: CATSEGSTDTQYF. The chain joins TRBV24-1 to TRBJ2-3; D unresolved. Trimming pared 4 bases from V and 0 bases from J, leaving 4 bases between. CDR1 is KGHDR and CDR2 is SFDVKD in the germline V gene. The CDR3 loop spans 13 amino acids.

This chain connects TRBV5-5 to TRBJ1-1, with D unresolved. Germline V gene sequence: CDR1 SGHKS, CDR2 YYEKEE (reference sequence). CDR3 length: 15 residues. Trimming stripped 0 bases from V and 0 bases from J, with 9 bases between. CDR3 sequence reads: CASSLGPGMNTEAFF. Here the CDR3 DNA reads TGTGCCAGCAGCTTGGGACCGGGGATGAACACTGAAGCTTTCTTT.

A few counts support this clonotype. This chain uses TRBV15 with TRBJ1-5; no firm D call. The germline gives CDR1 LNHNV, CDR2 YYDKDF (reference sequence). The length of the CDR3 is 15 residues. Trimming took off 0 bases at V and 7 bases at J, with 13 bases between the two ends. CDR3 nucleotides: TGTGCCACCAGCAGAGATCGGGGATTGTGGCAGCCCCAGCATTTT. This translates into CATSRDRGLWQPQHF.

V is TRBV29-1 and J is TRBJ1-2; D is undetermined. The germline V gene encodes CDR1 SQVTM and CDR2 ANQGSEA. The CDR3 spans 11 residues. Trimming removed 1 base from V and 6 bases from J, with 6 bases in between. CDR3 nucleotide sequence: TGCAGCGTTGAAGGAGGGAATGGCTACACCTTC. Its translation is CSVEGGNGYTF.

This clonotype was seen a handful of times. The rearrangement links TRBV5-1 to TRBJ1-1; D perhaps matches TRBD1 (6 bases). Trimming cost V 1 base and J 4 bases, with 11 bases left between them. Germline V gives CDR1 SGHRS, CDR2 YFSETQ. CDR3 length equals 14 residues. The CDR3 region has the DNA TGCGCCAGCAGCTTGAGGGGGGGGCCCACTGAAGCTTTCTTT. As protein: CASSLRGGPTEAFF.

This clonotype was seen a few times. The genes are TRBV5-1 and TRBJ1-1, with a possible D match to TRBD1 (5 bases). The V end was cut by 3 bases, the J end by 6 bases, with 12 bases between. The germline V gene has CDR1 SGHRS and CDR2 YFSETQ. The CDR3 length is 13 residues. CDR3 coding DNA: TGCGCCAGCAGCTCCCGGGACTCTTCTGAAGCTTTCTTT. As protein: CASSSRDSSEAFF.

CDR3 sequence (DNA): TGTGCCAGCAGCGTCCCGGGACAGGGGTTCGGGGAGCTGTTTTTT. Its translation is CASSVPGQGFGELFF. V usage is TRBV28 and J usage is TRBJ2-2, with 10 positions matching TRBD1. This CDR3 has 15 residues. With V trimmed by 6 bases and J by 7 bases, 8 bases remained unmatched. Germline CDR1 and CDR2: MDHEN and SYDVKM.

There are a few counts of this clonotype. The chain joins TRBV7-9 to TRBJ2-7; D is tentatively TRBD1 or TRBD2 (5 bases each). Germline V gene sequence: CDR1 SEHNR, CDR2 FQNEAQ (reference sequence). The V end lost 5 bases, the J end lost 3 bases, and 17 bases lay between the germline ends. The CDR3 loop spans 15 amino acids. CDR3: CASSPSVGVFYEQYF. CDR3 nucleotide sequence: TGTGCCAGCAGCCCTTCGGTGGGGGTATTCTACGAGCAGTACTTC.

This clonotype was seen more than once but under ten times. CDR3 bases: TGTGCCAGCAGCCAAGAAAGTCAGGGTATCTACGAGCAGTACTTC. Translated, it gives CASSQESQGIYEQYF. The V call is TRBV3-1, the J call TRBJ2-7; possible D gene TRBD1, 5 bases. Looked up from germline, CDR1 is LGHDT and CDR2 is YNNKEL (reference sequence). The CDR3 has 15 amino acids. The ends were cut back, 0 bases at V and 3 bases at J, with 12 bases in the middle.